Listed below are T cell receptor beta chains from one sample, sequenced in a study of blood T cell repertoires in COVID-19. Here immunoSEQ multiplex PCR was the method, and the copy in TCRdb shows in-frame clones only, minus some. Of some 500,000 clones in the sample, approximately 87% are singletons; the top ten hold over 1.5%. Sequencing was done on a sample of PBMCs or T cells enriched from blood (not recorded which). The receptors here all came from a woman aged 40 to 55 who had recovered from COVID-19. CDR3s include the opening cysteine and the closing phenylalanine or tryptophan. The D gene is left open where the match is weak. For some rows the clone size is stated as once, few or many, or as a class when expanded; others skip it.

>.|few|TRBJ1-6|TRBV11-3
TGTGCCAGCAGCTTTCAGTTCTATAATTCACCCCTCCACTTT
CASSFQFYNSPLHF
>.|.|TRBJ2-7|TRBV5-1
TGCGCCAGCAGTCCTGCCGCCTCCCGGGAGCAGTACTTC
CASSPAASREQYF
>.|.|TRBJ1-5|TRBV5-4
TGTGCCAGCAGCTTGGATGTCGGCCAGGGCAATCAGCCCCAGCATTTT
CASSLDVGQGNQPQHF
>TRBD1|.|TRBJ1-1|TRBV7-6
TGTGCCAGCAGCTTAGGACCGGGACAGGGGAAATCTGAAGCTTTCTTT
CASSLGPGQGKSEAFF
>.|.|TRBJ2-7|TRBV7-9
TGTGCCAGCAGCCCCGGCAGGGGCGGATACGAGCAGTACTTC
CASSPGRGGYEQYF
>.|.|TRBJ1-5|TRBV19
TGTGCCAGTAGCAGACACCTACATCAGCCCCAGCATTTT
CASSRHLHQPQHF
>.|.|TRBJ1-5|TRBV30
TGTGCCTGGACCCAGGCGAGTAGTCAGCCCCAGCATTTT
CAWTQASSQPQHF
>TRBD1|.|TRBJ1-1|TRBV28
TGTGCCAGCAGGCCGACAGGGAGTATCACTGAAGCTTTCTTT
CASRPTGSITEAFF
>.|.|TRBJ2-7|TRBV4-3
TGCGCCAGCAGCCGAATACTACGGGACGAGCAGTACTTC
CASSRILRDEQYF
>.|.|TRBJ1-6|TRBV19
TGTGCCAGTAGTACGGTAGGAACAGGGCGCTCACCCCTCCACTTT
CASSTVGTGRSPLHF
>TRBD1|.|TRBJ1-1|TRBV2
TGTGCCAGCAGTGGTGACAGGGACACTGAAGCTTTCTTT
CASSGDRDTEAFF
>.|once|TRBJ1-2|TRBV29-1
TGCAGCGTTGTCACCTGGGGGGGAGAGGGGCAGAATGGCTACACCTTC
CSVVTWGGEGQNGYTF
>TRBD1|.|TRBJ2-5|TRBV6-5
TGTGCCAGCAGCAGAAAGGGGGCGCGGGAGACCCAGTACTTC
CASSRKGARETQYF
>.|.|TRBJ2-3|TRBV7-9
TGTGCCAGCAGCTTAGGCGGCACAGATACGCAGTATTTT
CASSLGGTDTQYF
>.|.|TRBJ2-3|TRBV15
TGTGCCACCAGCAGAGATTGGCGGCCGAGCACAGATACGCAGTATTTT
CATSRDWRPSTDTQYF
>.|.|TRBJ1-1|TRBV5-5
TGTGCCAGCAGCCCGGCTGCGGGGGCGTGGGGTTTGAACACTGAAGCTTTCTTT
CASSPAAGAWGLNTEAFF
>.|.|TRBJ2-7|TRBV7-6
TGTGCCAGCAGCTTAGACAACCGAGGTTCCTACGAGCAGTACTTC
CASSLDNRGSYEQYF
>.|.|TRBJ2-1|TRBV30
TGTGCCTGGAGTGTAGGGTCGGGGTACAATGAGCAGTTCTTC
CAWSVGSGYNEQFF
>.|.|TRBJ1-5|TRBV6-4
TGTGCCAGCAGTGACATCCCCGGGGGGAATCAGCCCCAGCATTTT
CASSDIPGGNQPQHF
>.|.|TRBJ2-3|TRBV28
TGTGCCAGCAGTTTAGGGCAGGACACAGATACGCAGTATTTT
CASSLGQDTDTQYF
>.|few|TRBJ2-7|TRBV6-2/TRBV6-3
TGTGCCAGCAGTTACCCCGGGGAGCAGTACGAGCAGTACTTC
CASSYPGEQYEQYF
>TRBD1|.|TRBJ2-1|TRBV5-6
TGTGCCACCTCAGGGGGCTTGTCTTGGAATGAGCAGTTCTTC
CATSGGLSWNEQFF
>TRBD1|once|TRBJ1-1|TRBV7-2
TGTGCCAGCAGCTTTCTTCCGACAGGGGGCGCTGAAGCTTTCTTT
CASSFLPTGGAEAFF
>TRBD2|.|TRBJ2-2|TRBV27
TGTGCCAGCAGTTCGACCCGCGCCCTAGCGGAGCTCACCGGGGAGCTGTTTTTT
CASSSTRALAELTGELFF
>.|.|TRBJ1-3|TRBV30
TGTGCCTGGAGGGAAGGGGGGGGCTCTGGAAACACCATATATTTT
CAWREGGGSGNTIYF
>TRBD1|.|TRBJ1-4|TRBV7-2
TGTGCCAGCAGCTCAGGGGGGTGGGATGAAAAACTGTTTTTT
CASSSGGWDEKLFF
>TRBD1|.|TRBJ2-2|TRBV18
TGTGCCAGCGCAGGACAGGGAGGAGCCGGGGAGCTGTTTTTT
CASAGQGGAGELFF
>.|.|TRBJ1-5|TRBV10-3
TGTGCCATCAGTCCCAGGGGTGTCAATCAGCCCCAGCATTTT
CAISPRGVNQPQHF
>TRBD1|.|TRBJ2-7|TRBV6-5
TGTGCCAGCAGATATTTTCGACAGGGTAGCTACGAGCAGTACTTC
CASRYFRQGSYEQYF
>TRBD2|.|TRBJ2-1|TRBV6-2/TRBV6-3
TGTGCCAGCAGCCACACGGCGGGACTAGACTACAATGAGCAGTTCTTC
CASSHTAGLDYNEQFF
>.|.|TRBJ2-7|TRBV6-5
TGTGCCAGCAGTTACAGGCAGGGGTCGCTTTGGGAGCAGTACTTC
CASSYRQGSLWEQYF
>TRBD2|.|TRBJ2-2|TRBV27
TGTGCCAGCAGTAGGACTAGCAGAAACACCGGGGAGCTGTTTTTT
CASSRTSRNTGELFF
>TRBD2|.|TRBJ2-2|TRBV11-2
TGTGCCAGCAGCCTTTACAGAGCGGGAGCGGGCACCGGGGAGCTGTTTTTT
CASSLYRAGAGTGELFF
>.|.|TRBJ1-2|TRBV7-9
TGTGCCAGCAGCTTAGATGTATTGGGCGGGGGCTACACCTTC
CASSLDVLGGGYTF
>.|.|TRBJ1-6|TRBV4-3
TGCGCCAGCAGCCAAGCCCTCGGGGAAGGAGATTCACCCCTCCACTTT
CASSQALGEGDSPLHF
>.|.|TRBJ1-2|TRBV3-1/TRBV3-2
TGTGCCAGCTCTCCAACCCCTTCCGGCCGCGGGGGTAGCTACACCTTC
CASSPTPSGRGGSYTF
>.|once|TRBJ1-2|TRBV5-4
TGTGCCAGCAGCTTACCCTATACTGACAGATATGGCTACACCTTC
CASSLPYTDRYGYTF
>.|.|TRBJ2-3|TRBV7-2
TGTGCCAGCAGCTTAAATTACTACTACACAGATACGCAGTATTTT
CASSLNYYYTDTQYF
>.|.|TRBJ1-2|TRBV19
TGTGCCAGTAGTATGCCCCGGTTGGACTATGGCTACACCTTC
CASSMPRLDYGYTF
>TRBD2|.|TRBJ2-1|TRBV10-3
TGTGCCATCGGGACTAGCGGCAATGAGCAGTTCTTC
CAIGTSGNEQFF
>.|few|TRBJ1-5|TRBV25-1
TGTGCCAGCAGTGAAGGACAGCCAGGGCAGCCCCAGCATTTT
CASSEGQPGQPQHF
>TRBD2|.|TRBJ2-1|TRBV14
TGTGCCAGCAGCCAAGATAAACGGACTAGCGGGAGGGCCCGATACAATGAGCAGTTCTTC
CASSQDKRTSGRARYNEQFF
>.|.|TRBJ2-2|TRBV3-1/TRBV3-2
TGTGCCAGCAGCCAAGTCTTAAACACCGGGGAGCTGTTTTTT
CASSQVLNTGELFF
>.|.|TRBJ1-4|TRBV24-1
TGTGCCACCAGTGAATCCCCGATGTGGGGACATAGGGAAAAACTGTTTTTT
CATSESPMWGHREKLFF
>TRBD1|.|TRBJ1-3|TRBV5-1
TGCGCCAGCAGCGGAGGTGGGACAGGGACTGGAAACACCATATATTTT
CASSGGGTGTGNTIYF
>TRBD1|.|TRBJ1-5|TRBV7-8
TGTGCCAGCAGCTTCGGACAGGGTAATCAGCCCCAGCATTTT
CASSFGQGNQPQHF
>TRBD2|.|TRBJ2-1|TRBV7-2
TGTGCCAGCAGCCACATCACTAGCGACACTGAGCAGTTCTTC
CASSHITSDTEQFF
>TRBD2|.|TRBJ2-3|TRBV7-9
TGTGCCAGCAGCTTGACTAGCGGGACCCAAGATACGCAGTATTTT
CASSLTSGTQDTQYF
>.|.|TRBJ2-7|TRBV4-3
TGCGCCAGCAGCCAAGATATACTAGGAGACTACGAGCAGTACTTC
CASSQDILGDYEQYF
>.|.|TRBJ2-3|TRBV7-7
TGTGCTAGCAGCTTAGGCCCGTCACTAGCAGATACGCAGTATTTT
CASSLGPSLADTQYF